This T cell receptor (beta chain) was sequenced during a study of early T cells in non-severe SARS-CoV-2 infection. Overall study context: With bulk RNA from unsorted whole blood as input, sequencing yielded unpaired chains.

Many counts were recorded for this clonotype. Its antigen is not identified. Regarding the study as a whole: The matching step, a VDJdb search, favored anti-spike CD8 responses and missed private and CD4 specificities.

Trimming cost V 10 bases and J 4 bases, with 21 bases left between them. Germline CDR1 LNHDA, CDR2 SQIVND (reference sequence). The CDR3 has 15 residues. Tagging with unique molecular identifiers was applied to individual cDNA molecules. TCRdb redid the calling of the 5' RACE reads with MiXCR, one entry per CDR3 protein. The sample shows some 70,000 distinct CDR3 sequences, about 12% of them seen only once. Sequences were obtained from whole blood. The receptor was derived from an adult who was a healthcare worker with PCR-confirmed SARS-CoV-2 infection or an uninfected control (not recorded which). The V call is TRBV19, the J call TRBJ2-3, with D tentatively TRBD2 (6 bases). The CDR3 DNA reads as TGTGCCACCCTTCACTTTGGCGGGGACTCAGATACGCAGTATTTT. Its translation is CATLHFGGDSDTQYF.